Reported below is one TCR beta chain. This specimen comes from a study of control samples from healthy donors and cancer patients. Sequencing used immunoSEQ multiplex PCR; TCRdb keeps in-frame clones, though not all of them. The sample lists approximately 66,000 clones; nearly 90% were seen once. Trimming took off 2 bases at V and 4 bases at J, with 6 bases between the two ends. The CDR3 consists of 12 residues. This clonotype originated in a man aged 60 to 69 with colorectal cancer. The V gene is TRBV23-1, the J gene TRBJ2-7; the D is unclear. TRBV23-1 is labeled an ORF, and its function is uncertain. What was sequenced was PBMCs. CDR3 sequence: CASSQAGYEQYF. The CDR3 nucleotides read TGCGCCAGCAGTCAAGCAGGTTACGAGCAGTACTTC.